The text below deals with one TCR beta chain. Deletions cut 3 bases from V and 4 bases from J, with 12 bases between. This CDR3 is built from 13 residues. CDR1 SQVTM and CDR2 ANQGSEA come from the germline V gene. This record comes from a study of blood T cell repertoires in COVID-19. Whole-study context: Specimens from acute and convalescent COVID-19 originated in the United States, Italy and Spain.

How the authors handled the data: Quantification of nucleated cells was approximated via reference gene primer amplification. Produced via immunoSEQ multiplex PCR; TCRdb's table is partial and in-frame only. V, J and clone size reflect that table, while D and trimming were determined from the DNA. The data contain about 250,000 clones, approximately 84% of them singletons. The chain recombines TRBV29-1 with TRBJ1-2; D gene uncertain. The sequence was obtained from a man between 50 and 59 years old with acute or convalescent COVID-19. Sequences were obtained from peripheral blood. The CDR3 DNA follows: TGCAGCGTTGACGGTTGGGCTTTCTATGGCTACACCTTC. Amino acid sequence: CSVDGWAFYGYTF.